This TCR beta chain was captured in a study of blood T cells in healthy people across ages. General observations from the study: A greater number of naive CD4+ cells and higher diversity distinguished long-lived donors from aged donors. Estimated diversity across one million T cells was deemed an underestimate. Per million T cells, the diversity of TCR beta decreased roughly linearly as age advanced.

Next came a second PCR, run for about 6 to 12 cycles, which used a sample-barcoded 5' primer along with a J-beta primer mix. TCRdb reanalysed the 5' RACE reads using MiXCR and keeps one entry per CDR3 protein. The sample has nearly 1 million distinct CDR3 sequences, 51% seen once. This clonotype was observed a few times. Antigen specificity is unknown. The CDR3 covers 14 residues. Per the germline V gene, CDR1 is SGHTA and CDR2 is FQGNSA. Trimming at V came to 0 bases and at J to 3 bases, leaving 1 base not matched to a gene. Ranging in age from roughly 6 to 95, the donors were healthy Caucasian individuals from Russia.

The sequence was collected from a woman aged 55-70 years in good health. This rearrangement joins TRBV7-2 to TRBJ2-5, with 7 bases identical to TRBD2. Sequenced input: blood. The CDR3 spells CASSLASGEETQYF. As DNA, the CDR3 is TGTGCCAGCAGCTTAGCGAGCGGGGAAGAGACCCAGTACTTC. The entire variable domain, with the rest obtained from reference TRBV7-2 and TRBJ2-5, is as follows: GAGVSQSPSNKVTEKGKDVELRCDPISGHTALYWYRQSLGQGLEFLIYFQGNSAPDKSGLPSDRFSAERTGGSVSTLTIQRTQQEDSAVYLCASSLASGEETQYFGPGTRLLVL.